This TCR beta chain was sequenced during a study of T-cell reconstitution after alpha-beta-depleted transplantation in children. Notes on the study in general: The high TCRbeta diversity at day 60 in some patients came from surviving recipient T cells and thymic progenitors. Reports say that about two months after transplant, the alpha-beta T cells came out of several hundred graft clones that had expanded.

The CDR3 spans 16 residues. Germline CDR1 and CDR2: SGHVS and FQNEAQ. V lost 1 base, J lost 2 bases, and 11 bases lay in between. Molecular barcoding with unique molecular identifiers was used for the TCRbeta library. MiXCR was run by TCRdb on the PCR reads, yielding one entry per CDR3 protein. The sample gives about 97,000 distinct CDR3 sequences, roughly 7.2% of which show up once; approximately 16% is in the top ten. At least ten counts were recorded for this clonotype. Its target is not known. The J gene is TRBJ1-4, the V gene TRBV7-8; D not resolved. This receptor was taken from a boy between 2 and 10 years old with acute lymphoblastic leukemia, due to receive a stem cell transplant. This material consisted of PBMCs, taken before TCRalphabeta/CD19-depleted stem cell transplant. The CDR3 here is CASSLEGSRTNEKLFF. The CDR3, as DNA: TGTGCCAGCAGCTTAGAGGGATCGAGGACTAATGAAAAACTGTTTTTT.